This passage covers 5 T cell receptor beta chains from one sample sequenced in a study of T cell changes during pregnancy in multiple sclerosis. Using immunoSEQ multiplex PCR, the repertoire was profiled, and TCRdb retains in-frame clones only, with some absent. The data show 65,000 to 80,000 clones, approximately 90% seen once. Sequences were derived from peripheral blood, sampled in the third trimester of pregnancy. These receptors all come from a female donor with multiple sclerosis, enrolled in a pregnancy study.

This chain joins TRBV7-8 and TRBJ2-1; TRBD2 matches at 10 bases. Trimming cost V 5 bases and J 9 bases; bases outside gene matches: 16. Germline-derived CDR1 and CDR2 are SGHVS and FQNEAQ. The CDR3 totals 17 residues. CDR3 nucleotides: TGTGCCAGCAGCCCAAAGCGGGCTAGCGGGAGTGGGGGTGAGCAGTTCTTC. Translation: CASSPKRASGSGGEQFF.

The CDR3 sequence: CASSLAGTALYEQYF. The CDR3 DNA reads as TGCGCCAGCAGCTTGGCCGGGACAGCCCTCTACGAGCAGTACTTC. V and J are TRBV5-1 and TRBJ2-5, with 7 bases lining up with TRBD1. The J call may be mistaken, given a closer DNA end match to TRBJ2-7. The germline V gene encodes CDR1 SGHRS and CDR2 YFSETQ. The CDR3 has 15 amino acids.

The gene calls are TRBV5-1 and TRBJ2-5; TRBD1 matches at 9 bases. This CDR3 contains 13 residues. V lost 4 bases to trimming and J lost 5 bases; unmatched junction nucleotides: 3. Germline V gives CDR1 SGHRS, CDR2 YFSETQ. For the CDR3, the DNA is TGCGCCAGCAGCCGGACAGGGGACGAGACCCAGTACTTC. Its protein product is CASSRTGDETQYF.

V is TRBV5-6 and J is TRBJ1-5, with D possibly TRBD1 on 5 matching bases. This CDR3 is built from 14 residues. Germline assignment: CDR1 SGHDT and CDR2 YYEEEE. The V end was cut by 2 bases, the J end by 6 bases, with 12 bases between. In nucleotides, the CDR3 is TGTGCCAGCAGCTTTCAGGGTCCTCCTCAGCCCCAGCATTTT. This gives the protein CASSFQGPPQPQHF.

The V gene is TRBV6-1, the J gene TRBJ2-7; the D is unclear. Deletions cut 3 bases from V and 2 bases from J, with 8 bases between. Germline V gene data show CDR1 as MNHNS and CDR2 as SASEGT. CDR3 size: 13 residues. The CDR3 spells CASSDTNPYEQYF. CDR3 sequence (DNA): TGTGCCAGCAGTGACACTAACCCCTACGAGCAGTACTTC.